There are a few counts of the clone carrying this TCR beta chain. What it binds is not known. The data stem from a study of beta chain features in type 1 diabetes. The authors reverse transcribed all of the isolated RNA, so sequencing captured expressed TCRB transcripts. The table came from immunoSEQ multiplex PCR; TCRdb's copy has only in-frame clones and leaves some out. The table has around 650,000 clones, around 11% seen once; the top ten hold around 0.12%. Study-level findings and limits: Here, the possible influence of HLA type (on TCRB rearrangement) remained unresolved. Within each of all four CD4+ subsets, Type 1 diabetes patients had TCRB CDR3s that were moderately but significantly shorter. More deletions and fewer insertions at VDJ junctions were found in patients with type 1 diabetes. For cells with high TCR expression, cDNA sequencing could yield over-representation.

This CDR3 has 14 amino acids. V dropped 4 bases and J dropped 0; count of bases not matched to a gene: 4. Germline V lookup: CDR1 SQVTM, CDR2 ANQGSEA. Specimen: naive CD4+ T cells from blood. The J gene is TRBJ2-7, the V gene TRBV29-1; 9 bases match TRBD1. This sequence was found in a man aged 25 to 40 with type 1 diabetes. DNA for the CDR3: TGCAGCGTTGGACAGGGGGTTGTCTCCTACGAGCAGTACTTC. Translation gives CSVGQGVVSYEQYF.